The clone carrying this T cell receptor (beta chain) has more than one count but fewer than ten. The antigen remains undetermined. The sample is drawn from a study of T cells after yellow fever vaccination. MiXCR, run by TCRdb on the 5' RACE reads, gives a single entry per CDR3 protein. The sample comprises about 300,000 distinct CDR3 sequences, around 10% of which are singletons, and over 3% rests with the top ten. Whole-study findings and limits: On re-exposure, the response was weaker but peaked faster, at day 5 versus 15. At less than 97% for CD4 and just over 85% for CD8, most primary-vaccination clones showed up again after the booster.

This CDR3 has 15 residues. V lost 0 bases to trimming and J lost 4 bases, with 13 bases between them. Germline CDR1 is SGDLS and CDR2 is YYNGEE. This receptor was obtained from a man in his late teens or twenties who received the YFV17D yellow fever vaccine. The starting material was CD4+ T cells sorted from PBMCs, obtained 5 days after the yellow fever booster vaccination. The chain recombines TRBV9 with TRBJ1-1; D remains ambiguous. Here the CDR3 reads CASSVDPVTSTEAFF. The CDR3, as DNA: TGTGCCAGCAGCGTAGACCCAGTTACTAGCACTGAAGCTTTCTTT. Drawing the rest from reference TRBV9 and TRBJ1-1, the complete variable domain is DSGVTQTPKHLITATGQRVTLRCSPRSGDLSVYWYQQSLDQGLQFLIQYYNGEERAKGNILERFSAQQFPDLHSELNLSSLELGDSALYFCASSVDPVTSTEAFFGQGTRLTVV.